Listed here are 21 T cell receptor beta chains from one sample, sequenced in a study of T cell repertoires in cytomegalovirus infection (dated by TCRdb to the late 2010s). Taken with the paper, the label for treatment or condition translates to: in vitro stimulation with specific CMV peptide epitopes to enrich CMV-specific T cells. No antigens are known for them. Sequenced using an Illumina HiSeq 1500. TCRdb reworked the public reads: Q25 trimming with fastp, MiXCR clone assembly, productive beta chains retained. Every CDR3 protein is listed once, alongside the most common genes and DNA of its rows. Recorded for this sample are 250,000 to 400,000 distinct CDR3 sequences; 20% to 30% of them occurred a single time. 13% of the sample is taken by the ten largest. This specimen was cultured PBMCs, taken from culture after CMV antigen stimulation. These receptors all come from a human donor in good health (CMV status not recorded). Some clones in this sample may be carry-over from other donors' samples.

This chain joins TRBV11-2 and TRBJ2-1, with D possibly matching TRBD1 (5 bases). Germline CDR1 and CDR2: SGHAT and FQNNGV. V lost 0 bases to trimming and J lost 7 bases, with 13 bases between them. The CDR3 spans 15 residues. The CDR3 nucleotides are TGTGCCAGCAGCTTAGATCTCCAGGGAAAAAATGAGCAGTTCTTC. Its translation: CASSLDLQGKNEQFF.

The chain links TRBV15 to TRBJ2-1, with TRBD1 matching 11 bases. Trimming cost V 5 bases and J 3 bases; bases outside gene matches: 6. Germline values: CDR1 LNHNV, CDR2 YYDKDF (reference sequence). The CDR3 contains 16 residues. The CDR3 nucleotides are TGTGCCACCAGCGCCTACGGGACAGGGGGCTACAATGAGCAGTTCTTC. It specifies CATSAYGTGGYNEQFF.

The chain is built from TRBV7-3 and TRBJ2-1; TRBD1 agrees at 7 bases. V was clipped by 3 bases and J by 0 bases; unmatched bases: 8. The length of the CDR3 is 17 residues. Germline loops: CDR1 SGHTA, CDR2 FQGTGA. DNA for the CDR3: TGTGCCAGCAGCTTTCCAGCAGGGGGATTCTCCTACAATGAGCAGTTCTTC. Amino acid sequence: CASSFPAGGFSYNEQFF.

Only a few counts were recorded for this clonotype. The V call is TRBV10-3, the J call TRBJ1-5, with D maybe TRBD1 (5 bases). The V end lost 3 bases, the J end lost 5 bases, and 17 bases lay between the germline ends. This CDR3 region has 16 residues. Per germline, CDR1 ENHRY and CDR2 SYGVKD. Written as DNA, the CDR3 is TGTGCCATCAGTGAATCCGAGACAGCCGATCATCAGCCCCAGCATTTT. It translates to CAISESETADHQPQHF.

This clonotype was counted many times. This sequence joins TRBV7-2 and TRBJ2-4; D perhaps matches TRBD2 (5 bases). Germline values: CDR1 SGHTA, CDR2 FQGNSA. With 0 bases removed from V and 3 bases from J, the gap between germline ends came to 12 bases. This CDR3 is 16 amino acids long. Here the CDR3 DNA reads TGTGCCAGCAGCTTAGCCCCGGGATACGGCAAAAACATTCAGTACTTC. This gives the protein CASSLAPGYGKNIQYF.

This chain links TRBV6-2 or TRBV6-3 with TRBJ1-2, with D uncertain. This CDR3 comprises 13 residues. The germline V gene encodes CDR1 MNHEY and CDR2 SVGEGT. Trimming took off 7 bases at V and 2 bases at J, with 11 bases between the two ends. DNA for the CDR3: TGTGCCAGCACTCGGACGAGCAACTATGGCTACACCTTC. It is translated as CASTRTSNYGYTF.

This chain connects TRBV6-5 to TRBJ2-7; the D is unclear. Germline loops: CDR1 MNHEY, CDR2 SVGAGI. This CDR3 has 15 amino acids. The V end lost 0 bases, the J end lost 3 bases, and 12 bases lay between the germline ends. CDR3 DNA sequence: TGTGCCAGCAGTTACTCGAGTGCAGGAGTCTACGAGCAGTACTTC. Translating gives CASSYSSAGVYEQYF.

This chain joins TRBV19 and TRBJ2-4, with TRBD2 matching over 14 bases. V shed 6 bases, J shed 15 bases, and the junction held 13 bases outside the gene matches. CDR3 length: 15 amino acids. Germline CDR1 is LNHDA and CDR2 is SQIVND (reference sequence). The CDR3 DNA sequence: TGTGCCAGTAGCGACTCCGGACTAGCGGGAGGCACGCGGTACTTC. This gives the protein CASSDSGLAGGTRYF.

The table lists this clonotype with a few counts. CDR3 sequence: CATSEFRGYTGELFF. CDR3 sequence (DNA): TGTGCCACCAGTGAGTTCCGAGGTTACACCGGGGAGCTGTTTTTT. The chain uses TRBV24-1 and TRBJ2-2; D call uncertain. The germline V gene encodes CDR1 KGHDR and CDR2 SFDVKD. CDR3 length: 15 amino acids. Trimming took off 4 bases at V and 3 bases at J, with 11 bases between the two ends.

This clonotype occurred a few times. The gene calls are TRBV19 and TRBJ1-3; D is unresolved. Trimming removed 5 bases from V and 1 base from J, with 12 bases in between. The CDR3 extends over 15 amino acids. CDR1 is LNHDA, CDR2 SQIVND, per germline (reference sequence). The CDR3 sequence is CASSLAGGSGNTIYF. The CDR3 DNA follows: TGTGCCAGTAGTCTCGCGGGAGGATCTGGAAACACCATATATTTT.

This clonotype was detected ten times or more. The germline gene is not matched at one end of the junction; a read error may be the cause. The rearrangement links TRBV6-1 to TRBJ2-3; the D gene could be TRBD1 or TRBD2 (5 bases each). Per germline, CDR1 MNHNS and CDR2 SASEGT. This CDR3 has 14 amino acids. The CDR3 nucleotides are TGTGCCAGCAGGGAAGGGACCCAGTATAATACGCAGTATTTT. It encodes CASREGTQYNTQYF.

In this sample, this clonotype turned up many times. The genes are TRBV7-2 and TRBJ1-2; the match to TRBD1 covers 9 bases. Trimming at V came to 0 bases and at J to 1 base, leaving 6 bases not matched to a gene. Germline-derived CDR1 and CDR2 are SGHTA and FQGNSA. The CDR3 covers 17 residues. CDR3 bases: TGTGCCAGCAGCTTAGCGCCGGGACAGGGATTTAACTATGGCTACACCTTC. This codes for CASSLAPGQGFNYGYTF.

The V gene is TRBV28, the J gene TRBJ2-7, with TRBD1 identical over 8 bases. The V gene's germline CDR1 is MDHEN and CDR2 SYDVKM. The CDR3 consists of 12 residues. V gave up 6 bases and J gave up 6 bases; unmatched junction bases: 4. CDR3 sequence (DNA): TGTGCCAGCAGCAAGGACAGGGCCGAGCAGTACGTC. Its translation: CASSKDRAEQYV.

The chain joins TRBV6-2 or TRBV6-3 to TRBJ2-7; 8 bases fit TRBD1. This CDR3 has 14 residues. V gave up 5 bases and J gave up 4 bases; unmatched junction bases: 7. From germline, CDR1 is MNHEY and CDR2 SVGEGT. The CDR3 nucleotides are TGTGCCAGCAGTGAAAGACAGGGGCGGTACGAGCAGTACGTC. This encodes CASSERQGRYEQYV.

This clonotype was detected many times. The chain carries TRBV20-1 and TRBJ1-3; D uncertain. The CDR3 has 15 amino acids. V lost 0 bases to trimming and J lost 0 bases, with 9 bases between them. The germline V gene has CDR1 DFQATT and CDR2 SNEGSKA (reference sequence). CDR3 in amino acids: CSARDNQRSGNTIYF. The CDR3 DNA reads TGCAGTGCTAGAGATAATCAACGCTCTGGAAACACCATATATTTT.

This clonotype was seen a few times. The rearrangement uses TRBV7-2 and TRBJ2-6; D gene ambiguous. The germline V gene has CDR1 SGHTA and CDR2 FQGNSA. The ends were cut back, 6 bases at V and 0 bases at J, with 9 bases in the middle. CDR3 size: 15 residues. CDR3 nucleotides: TGTGCCAGCAGGAAGGTCCTCTCTGGGGCCAACGTCCTGACTTTC. Protein product: CASRKVLSGANVLTF.

The chain has TRBV9 and TRBJ1-1; D unresolved. The germline gives CDR1 SGDLS, CDR2 YYNGEE. The CDR3 spans 13 residues. V was clipped by 0 bases and J by 1 base, with 4 bases between them. DNA of the CDR3: TGTGCCAGCAGCGTAGTGGCGAACACTGAAGCTTTCTTT. The encoded protein is CASSVVANTEAFF.

This sequence joins TRBV5-4 and TRBJ2-2; maybe TRBD1 (6 bases). The CDR3 loop spans 12 amino acids. Looked up from germline, CDR1 is SGHNT and CDR2 is YYREEE (reference sequence). CDR3 bases: TGTGTCTACAGGGAGTACACCGGGGAGCTGTTTTTT. Protein sequence: CVYREYTGELFF.

This clonotype was observed many times. The chain has TRBV7-8 and TRBJ2-1, with D tentatively TRBD1 (8 bases). The CDR3 runs 13 residues. From germline, CDR1 is SGHVS and CDR2 FQNEAQ. The V gene lost 5 bases and the J gene lost 9 bases, with 14 bases spanning the gap. The CDR3 loop is CASSAQGGAEQFF. CDR3 bases: TGTGCCAGCAGCGCACAGGGGGGGGCTGAGCAGTTCTTC.

The rearrangement joins TRBV6-2 or TRBV6-3 to TRBJ1-4; TRBD1 matches 8 bases. The CDR3 is made up of 15 amino acids. V was pared by 6 bases and J by 6 bases, with 9 bases of the junction left unmatched. CDR1 MNHEY and CDR2 SVGEGT come from the germline V gene. The CDR3 loop is CASRATGEFHEKLFF. The CDR3 nucleotides are TGTGCCAGCAGAGCGACAGGGGAGTTTCATGAAAAACTGTTTTTT.

This clonotype has a count of ten or more. The V gene is TRBV7-2, the J gene TRBJ1-1; 8 nucleotides line up with TRBD1. Germline assignment: CDR1 SGHTA and CDR2 FQGNSA. Trimming cost V 3 bases and J 1 base; bases outside gene matches: 4. CDR3 length: 15 amino acids. CDR3 nucleotides: TGTGCCAGCAGCTTTCTCGGGACAGGGAACACTGAAGCTTTCTTT. This translates into CASSFLGTGNTEAFF. Full variable domain (remainder filled in from reference TRBV7-2 and TRBJ1-1): GAGVSQSPSNKVTEKGKDVELRCDPISGHTALYWYRQSLGQGLEFLIYFQGNSAPDKSGLPSDRFSAERTGGSVSTLTIQRTQQEDSAVYLCASSFLGTGNTEAFFGQGTRLTVV.